This TCR beta chain was identified during a study of breast tumors, draining lymph nodes, adjacent tissues. V trimming: 6 bases; J trimming: 6 bases; junction bases outside the gene matches: 5. The CDR3 length is 13 residues. Germline V gene lookup returns CDR1 DFQATT and CDR2 SNEGSKA (reference sequence). The study, taken as a whole, reports: That most tumor T cells come from lymph nodes remained unproven. Luminal-like breast cancer showed significantly greater tumor-nontumor repertoire similarity than basal-like breast cancer did. The data were judged consistent with most tumor T cells coming from lymph node and expanding in tumor. Tumors had less TCR diversity than lymph nodes, more than nontumor tissue.

Details on this clonotype: Antigen specificity is unknown.

Via MiXCR, TCRdb re-called the multiplex PCR reads, giving one row per CDR3 protein. The data contain around 230,000 distinct CDR3 sequences, about 34% of them seen just once; the ten biggest clones take up 3% to 4.5%. Samples came from axillary lymph nodes draining the breast cancer. Specimen: axillary lymph node tissue. The receptor was isolated from a female donor with breast cancer. Some clones in this sample may be carry-over from other donors' samples. The chain employs TRBV20-1 and TRBJ1-6, with TRBD1 matching 7 bases. The CDR3 nucleotides read TGCAGTGCCAGGGACAGAAGTAATTCACCCCTCCACTTT. It yields the protein CSARDRSNSPLHF.